The clone carrying this TCR beta chain was detected ten times or more. The antigen is unknown. This entry comes from a study of T cell repertoires in cytomegalovirus infection. Regarding the study as a whole: What dominated the ex vivo response were HLA-C-restricted CMV-specific TCR beta clonotypes.

The V end lost 2 bases, the J end lost 12 bases, and 23 bases lay between the germline ends. Germline CDR1 and CDR2: LGHNA and YSLEER. This CDR3 comprises 16 residues. TCRdb re-derived calls from the reads in MiXCR, one entry per CDR3 protein. Of some 120,000 distinct CDR3 sequences detected, 32% appear once; the ten largest clones hold approximately 59%. The source was CD8+ T cells from cultured PBMCs, collected from culture after CMV antigen stimulation. This chain uses TRBV4-3 with TRBJ2-1; tentatively, D is TRBD1 (6 bases). The sequence derives from a human donor in good health (CMV status not recorded). Some clones in this sample may be carry-over from other donors' samples. The CDR3 protein is CASSQSSNRVTLGQFF. The CDR3 nucleotides read TGCGCCAGCAGCCAATCCTCTAACAGGGTGACACTTGGGCAGTTCTTC.